This record looks at one TCR beta chain sequence and its context. These data come from a study of shared clonotypes between healthy human individuals. The assay was immunoSEQ multiplex PCR, and TCRdb's table has in-frame clones only and misses some. The table records approximately 350,000 clones, about 96% of them present only once. In CD8 memory, CD45RO+ cells were put together with CCR7-negative CD45RA+ TemRA cells. With 5 bases removed from V and 5 bases from J, the gap between germline ends came to 7 bases. Germline V gene data show CDR1 as SGHTA and CDR2 as FQGNSA. This CDR3 contains 12 residues.

This receptor was identified in a man aged 25-40 years in good health. The chain links TRBV7-2 to TRBJ2-1; D is uncertain. Sequenced material: memory CD8+ T cells sorted from blood. Subset noted: CD45RO+ cells pooled with CCR7-negative TemRA cells. The CDR3 sequence: CASSPRNNEQFF. For the CDR3, the DNA is TGTGCCAGCAGCCCTCGGAACAATGAGCAGTTCTTC.